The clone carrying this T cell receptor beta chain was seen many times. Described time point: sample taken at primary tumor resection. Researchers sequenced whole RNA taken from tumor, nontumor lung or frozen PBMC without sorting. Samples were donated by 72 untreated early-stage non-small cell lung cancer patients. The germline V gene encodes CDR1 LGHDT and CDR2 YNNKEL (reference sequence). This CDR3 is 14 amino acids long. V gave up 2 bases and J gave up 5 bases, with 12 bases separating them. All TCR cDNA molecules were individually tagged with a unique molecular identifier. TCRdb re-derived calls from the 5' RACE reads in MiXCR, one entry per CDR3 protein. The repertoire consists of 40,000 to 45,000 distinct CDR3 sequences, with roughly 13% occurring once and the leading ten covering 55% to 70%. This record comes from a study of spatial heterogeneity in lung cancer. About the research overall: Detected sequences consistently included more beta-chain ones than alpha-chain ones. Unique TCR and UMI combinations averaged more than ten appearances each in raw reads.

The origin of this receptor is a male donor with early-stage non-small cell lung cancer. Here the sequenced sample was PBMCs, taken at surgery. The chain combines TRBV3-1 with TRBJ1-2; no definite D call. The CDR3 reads CASSQFSGPYGYTF. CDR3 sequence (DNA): TGTGCCAGCAGCCAATTCTCCGGGCCTTATGGCTACACCTTC.